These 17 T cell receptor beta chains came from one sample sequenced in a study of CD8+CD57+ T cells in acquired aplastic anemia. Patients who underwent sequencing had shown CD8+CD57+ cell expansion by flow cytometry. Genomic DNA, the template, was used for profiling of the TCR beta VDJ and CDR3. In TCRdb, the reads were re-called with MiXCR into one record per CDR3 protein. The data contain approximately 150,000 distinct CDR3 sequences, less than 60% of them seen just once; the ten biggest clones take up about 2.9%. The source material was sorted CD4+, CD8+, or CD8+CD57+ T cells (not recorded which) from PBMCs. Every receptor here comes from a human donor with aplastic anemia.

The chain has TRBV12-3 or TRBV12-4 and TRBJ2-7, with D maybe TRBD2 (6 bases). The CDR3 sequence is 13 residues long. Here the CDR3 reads CASSLSRGGELYV. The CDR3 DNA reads TGTGCCAGCAGCCTCTCCCGGGGCGGGGAGCTGTACGTC.

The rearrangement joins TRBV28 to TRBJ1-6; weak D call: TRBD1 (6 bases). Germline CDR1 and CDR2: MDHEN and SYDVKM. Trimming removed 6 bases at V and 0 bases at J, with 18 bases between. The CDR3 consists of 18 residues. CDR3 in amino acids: CASSRTGTQSSYNSPLHF. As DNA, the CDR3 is TGTGCCAGCAGCCGAACAGGGACCCAAAGCTCCTATAATTCACCCCTCCACTTT.

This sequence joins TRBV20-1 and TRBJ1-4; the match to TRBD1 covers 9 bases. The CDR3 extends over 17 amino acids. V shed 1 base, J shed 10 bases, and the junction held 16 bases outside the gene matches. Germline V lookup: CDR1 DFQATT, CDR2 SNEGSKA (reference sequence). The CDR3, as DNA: TGCAGTGCTAGAGTCCTCCGGTTATGGGACAGGGAAAGAAAACTGTTTTTT. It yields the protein CSARVLRLWDRERKLFF.

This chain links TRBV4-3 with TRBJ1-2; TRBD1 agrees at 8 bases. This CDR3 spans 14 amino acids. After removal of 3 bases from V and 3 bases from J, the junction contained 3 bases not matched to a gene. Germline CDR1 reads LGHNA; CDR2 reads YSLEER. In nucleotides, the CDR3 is TGCGCCAGCAGCCAGGAACAGGGGGACTATGGCTACACCTTC. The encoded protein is CASSQEQGDYGYTF.

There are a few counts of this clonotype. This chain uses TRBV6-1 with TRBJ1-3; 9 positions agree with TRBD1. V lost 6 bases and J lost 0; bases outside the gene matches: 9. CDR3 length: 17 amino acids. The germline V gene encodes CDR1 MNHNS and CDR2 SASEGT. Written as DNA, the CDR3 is TGTGCCAGCAGCCGAACGACAGGGGGGCTCTCTGGAAACACCATATATTTT. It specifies CASSRTTGGLSGNTIYF.

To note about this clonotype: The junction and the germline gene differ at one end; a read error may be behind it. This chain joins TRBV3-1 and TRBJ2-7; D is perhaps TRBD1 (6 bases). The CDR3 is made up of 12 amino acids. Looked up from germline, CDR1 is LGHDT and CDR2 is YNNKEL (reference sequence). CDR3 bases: TGTGCCAGCAGCCTAGGGGGACACGAGCATTACTTC. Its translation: CASSLGGHEHYF.

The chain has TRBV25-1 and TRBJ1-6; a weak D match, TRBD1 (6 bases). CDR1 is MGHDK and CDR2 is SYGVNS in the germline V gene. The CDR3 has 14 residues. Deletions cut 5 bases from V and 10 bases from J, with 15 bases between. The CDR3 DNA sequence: TGTGCCAGCAGTTTGGGGGACAAAGGCTCACCCCTCCACTTT. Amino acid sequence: CASSLGDKGSPLHF.

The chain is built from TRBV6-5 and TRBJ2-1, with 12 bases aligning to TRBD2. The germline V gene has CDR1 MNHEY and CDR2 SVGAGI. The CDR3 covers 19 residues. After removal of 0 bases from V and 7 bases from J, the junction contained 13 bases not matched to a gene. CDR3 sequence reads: CASSYSLLAGGIKGNEQFF. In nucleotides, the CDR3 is TGTGCCAGCAGTTACTCCCTACTAGCGGGAGGTATAAAGGGGAATGAGCAGTTCTTC.

Here the CDR3 DNA reads TGTGCCAGTAGTTCCCGGGGGCTAACAGATACGCAGTATTTT. It encodes CASSSRGLTDTQYF. The chain uses TRBV19 and TRBJ2-3; D is tentatively TRBD1 or TRBD2 (6 bases each). Germline values: CDR1 LNHDA, CDR2 SQIVND (reference sequence). The ends were cut back, 5 bases at V and 3 bases at J, with 12 bases in the middle. The CDR3 sequence is 14 residues long.

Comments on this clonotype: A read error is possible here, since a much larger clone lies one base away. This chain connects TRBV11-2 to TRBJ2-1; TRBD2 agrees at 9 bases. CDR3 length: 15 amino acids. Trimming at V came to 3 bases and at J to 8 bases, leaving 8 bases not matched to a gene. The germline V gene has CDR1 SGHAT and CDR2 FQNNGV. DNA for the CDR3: TGTGCCAGCAGCTTCGGGACTAGCACGCTAGATGAGCAGTTCTTC. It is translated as CASSFGTSTLDEQFF.

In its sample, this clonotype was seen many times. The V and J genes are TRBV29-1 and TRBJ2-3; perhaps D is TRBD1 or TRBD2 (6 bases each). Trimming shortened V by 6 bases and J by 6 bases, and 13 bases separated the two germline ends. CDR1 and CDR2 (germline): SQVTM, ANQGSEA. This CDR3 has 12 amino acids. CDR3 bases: TGCAGCGTCTCCTGGGGGGCCGATACGCAGTATTTT. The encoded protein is CSVSWGADTQYF.

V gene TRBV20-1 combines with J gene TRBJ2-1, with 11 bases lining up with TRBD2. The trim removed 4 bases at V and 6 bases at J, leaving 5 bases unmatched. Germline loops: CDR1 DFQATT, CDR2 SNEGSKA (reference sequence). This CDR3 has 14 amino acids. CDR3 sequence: CSAKVAGGPNEQFF. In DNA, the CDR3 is TGCAGTGCTAAGGTAGCGGGAGGGCCCAATGAGCAGTTCTTC.

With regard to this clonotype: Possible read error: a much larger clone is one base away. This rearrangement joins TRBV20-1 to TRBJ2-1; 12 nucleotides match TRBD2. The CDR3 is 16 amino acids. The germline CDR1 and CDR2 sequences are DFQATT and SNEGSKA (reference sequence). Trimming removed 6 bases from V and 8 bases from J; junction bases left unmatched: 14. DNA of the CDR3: TGCAGTGCCCAGACCGGGACTAGCGGGCAAACGGATGAGCAGTTCTTC. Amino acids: CSAQTGTSGQTDEQFF.

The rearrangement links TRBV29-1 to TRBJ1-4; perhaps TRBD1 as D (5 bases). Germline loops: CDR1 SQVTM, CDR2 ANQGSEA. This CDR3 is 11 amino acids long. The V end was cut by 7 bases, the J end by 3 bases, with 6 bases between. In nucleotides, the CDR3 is TGCAGCGGAGGGGCTAATGAAAAACTGTTTTTT. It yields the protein CSGGANEKLFF.

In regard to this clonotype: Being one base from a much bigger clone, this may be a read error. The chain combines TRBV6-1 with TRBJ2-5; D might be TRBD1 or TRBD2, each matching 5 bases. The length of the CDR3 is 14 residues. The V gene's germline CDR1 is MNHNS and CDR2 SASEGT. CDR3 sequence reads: CASRPPGSQGTRYF. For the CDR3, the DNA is TGTGCCAGTCGGCCTCCCGGTAGTCAAGGGACCCGGTACTTC.

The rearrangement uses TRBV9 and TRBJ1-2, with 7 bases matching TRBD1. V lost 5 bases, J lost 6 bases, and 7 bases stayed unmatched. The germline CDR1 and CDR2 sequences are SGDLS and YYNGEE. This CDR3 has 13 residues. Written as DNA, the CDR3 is TGTGCCAGCAGTCCCCGGGACAGCAATGGCTACACCTTC. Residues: CASSPRDSNGYTF.

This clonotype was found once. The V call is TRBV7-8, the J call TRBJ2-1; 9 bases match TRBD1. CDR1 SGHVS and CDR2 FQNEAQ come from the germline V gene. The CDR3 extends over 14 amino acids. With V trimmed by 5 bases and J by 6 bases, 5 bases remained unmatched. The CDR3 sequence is CASSRTGVGNEQFF. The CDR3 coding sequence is TGTGCCAGCAGCCGGACAGGGGTAGGCAATGAGCAGTTCTTC.